This T cell receptor beta chain is drawn from a study of T cell responses to AZD1222 COVID-19 vaccine. About the research overall: Pooling was applied to second doses at about 4 or about 12 weeks.

TCRdb's copy holds only in-frame clones and misses some; the assay was immunoSEQ multiplex PCR. The table lists roughly 76,000 clones, 86% of them singletons. Germline CDR1 reads ENHRY; CDR2 reads SYGVKD. V dropped 8 bases and J dropped 0 bases, with 11 bases sitting between them. The CDR3 runs to 14 residues. This specimen consisted of peripheral blood, obtained on day 0 of AZD1222 vaccination. This receptor was identified in an adult in good health. The V and J genes are TRBV10-3 and TRBJ1-5; D call uncertain. Here the CDR3 DNA reads TGTGCCATCGGCCCCCTGAGTAGCAATCAGCCCCAGCATTTT. It yields the protein CAIGPLSSNQPQHF.